This TCR beta chain is from a study of lymphopenia after photon versus proton radiotherapy. The study's findings and limits: A bigger post-nadir fall in TCR diversity correlated inversely with survival time in deceased patients. Post-nadir diversity loss with photons came from oligoclonal expansion, particularly CD8+ Temra cells. Only patients who died were analyzed for survival; proton advantage is unproven.

As concerns this clone: What it recognizes is unknown.

Germline V gives CDR1 SGHAT, CDR2 FQDESV (reference sequence). This CDR3 has 15 residues. Trimming removed 5 bases at V and 3 bases at J, with 17 bases between. TCRdb keeps only in-frame clones here, not all; method: immunoSEQ multiplex PCR. Of roughly 61,000 clones in the sample, approximately 86% were seen once. The chain couples TRBV11-1 to TRBJ2-7; possible D gene TRBD1, 6 bases. The receptor's source is a man of 80 years or more with esophageal cancer. The input for sequencing was peripheral blood, taken from a patient treated with proton-based radiotherapy. The chain's CDR3 is CASSATGLGVYEQYF. The CDR3 DNA is TGTGCCAGCAGCGCCACAGGGTTAGGGGTCTACGAGCAGTACTTC.